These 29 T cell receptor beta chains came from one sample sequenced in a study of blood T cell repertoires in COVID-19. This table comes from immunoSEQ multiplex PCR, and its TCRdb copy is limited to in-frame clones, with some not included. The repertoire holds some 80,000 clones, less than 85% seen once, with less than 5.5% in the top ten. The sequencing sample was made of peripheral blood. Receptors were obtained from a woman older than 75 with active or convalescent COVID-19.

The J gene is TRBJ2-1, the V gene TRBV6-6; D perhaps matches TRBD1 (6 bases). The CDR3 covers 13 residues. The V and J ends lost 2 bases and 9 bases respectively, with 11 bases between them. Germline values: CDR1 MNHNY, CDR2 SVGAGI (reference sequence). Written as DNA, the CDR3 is TGTGCCAGCAGTTACCGGACAGTTGGTGAGCAGTTCTTC. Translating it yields CASSYRTVGEQFF.

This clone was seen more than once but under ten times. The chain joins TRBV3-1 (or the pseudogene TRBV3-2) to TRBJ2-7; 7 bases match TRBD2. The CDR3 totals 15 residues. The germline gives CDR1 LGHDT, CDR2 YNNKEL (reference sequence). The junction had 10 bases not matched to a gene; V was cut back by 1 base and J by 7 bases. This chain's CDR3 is CASSQGLAAGKEQYF. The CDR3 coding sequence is TGTGCCAGCAGCCAAGGACTAGCCGCCGGGAAGGAGCAGTACTTC.

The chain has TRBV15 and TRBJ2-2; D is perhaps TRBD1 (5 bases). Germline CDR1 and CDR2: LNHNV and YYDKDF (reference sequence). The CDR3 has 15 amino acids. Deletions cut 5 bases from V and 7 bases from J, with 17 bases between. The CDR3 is CATSPNQGVNGELFF. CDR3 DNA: TGTGCCACCAGCCCGAATCAAGGGGTGAACGGGGAGCTGTTTTTT.

The CDR3 is CASSLGRGQHGYTF. The CDR3 DNA reads TGTGCCAGCAGTTTAGGTAGGGGCCAACATGGCTACACCTTC. V is TRBV28 and J is TRBJ1-2; maybe TRBD1 (5 bases). Germline V gene sequence: CDR1 MDHEN, CDR2 SYDVKM. The V end lost 2 bases, the J end lost 6 bases, and 13 bases lay between the germline ends. The CDR3 is 14 residues long.

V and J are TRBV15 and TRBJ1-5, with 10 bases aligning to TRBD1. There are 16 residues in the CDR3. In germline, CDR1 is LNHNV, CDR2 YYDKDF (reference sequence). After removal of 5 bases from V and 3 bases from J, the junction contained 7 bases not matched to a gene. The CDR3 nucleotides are TGTGCCACCAGCGGAAGGGGACAGGGGCTCAATCAGCCCCAGCATTTT. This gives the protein CATSGRGQGLNQPQHF.

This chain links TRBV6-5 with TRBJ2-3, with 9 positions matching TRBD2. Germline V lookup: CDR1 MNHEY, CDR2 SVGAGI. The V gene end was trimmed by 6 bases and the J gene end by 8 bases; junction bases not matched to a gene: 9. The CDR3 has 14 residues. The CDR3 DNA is TGTGCCAGCAGGGGCGGGGGGGCGGTTCCTACGCAGTATTTT. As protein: CASRGGGAVPTQYF.

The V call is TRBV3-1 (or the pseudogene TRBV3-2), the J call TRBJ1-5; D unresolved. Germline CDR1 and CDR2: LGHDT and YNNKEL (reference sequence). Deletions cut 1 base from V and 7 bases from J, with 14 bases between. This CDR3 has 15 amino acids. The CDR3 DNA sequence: TGTGCCAGCAGCCAAGGTATCCGGGGAGGGCAGCCCCAGCATTTT. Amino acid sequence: CASSQGIRGGQPQHF.

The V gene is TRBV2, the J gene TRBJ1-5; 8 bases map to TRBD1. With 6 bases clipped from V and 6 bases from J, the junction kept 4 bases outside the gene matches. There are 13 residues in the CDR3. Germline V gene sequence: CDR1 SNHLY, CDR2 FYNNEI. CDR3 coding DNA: TGTGCCAGCAGGGCAGGGGGCGGTCAGCCCCAGCATTTT. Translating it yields CASRAGGGQPQHF. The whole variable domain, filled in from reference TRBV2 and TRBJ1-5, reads EPEVTQTPSHQVTQMGQEVILRCVPISNHLYFYWYRQILGQKVEFLVSFYNNEISEKSEIFDDQFSVERPDGSNFTLKIRSTKLEDSAMYFCASRAGGGQPQHFGDGTRLSIL.

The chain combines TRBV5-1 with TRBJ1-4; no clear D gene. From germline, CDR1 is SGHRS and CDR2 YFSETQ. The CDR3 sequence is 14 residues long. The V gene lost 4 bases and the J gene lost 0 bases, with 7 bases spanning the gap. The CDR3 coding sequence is TGCGCCAGCAGCATCAGCGCAACTAATGAAAAACTGTTTTTT. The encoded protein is CASSISATNEKLFF. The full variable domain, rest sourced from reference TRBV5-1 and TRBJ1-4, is KAGVTQTPRYLIKTRGQQVTLSCSPISGHRSVSWYQQTPGQGLQFLFEYFSETQRNKGNFPGRFSGRQFSNSRSEMNVSTLELGDSALYLCASSISATNEKLFFGSGTQLSVL.

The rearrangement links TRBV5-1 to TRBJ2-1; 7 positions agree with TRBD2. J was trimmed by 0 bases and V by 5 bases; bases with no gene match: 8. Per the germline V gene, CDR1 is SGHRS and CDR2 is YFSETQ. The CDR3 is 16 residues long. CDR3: CASRPLAGSSYNEQFF. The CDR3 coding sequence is TGCGCCAGCAGACCCTTAGCGGGTAGCTCCTACAATGAGCAGTTCTTC.

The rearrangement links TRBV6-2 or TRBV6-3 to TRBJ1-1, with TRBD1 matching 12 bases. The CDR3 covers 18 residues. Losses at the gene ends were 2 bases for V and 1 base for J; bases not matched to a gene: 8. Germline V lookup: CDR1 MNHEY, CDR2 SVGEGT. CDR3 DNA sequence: TGTGCCAGCAGTTACACAACCGGGACAGGGGGCAGGAACACTGAAGCTTTCTTT. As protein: CASSYTTGTGGRNTEAFF.

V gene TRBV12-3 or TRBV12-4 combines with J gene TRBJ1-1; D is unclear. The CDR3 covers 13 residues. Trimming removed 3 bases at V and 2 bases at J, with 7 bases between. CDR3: CASSFGTNTEAFF. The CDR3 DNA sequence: TGTGCCAGCAGTTTCGGTACTAACACTGAAGCTTTCTTT.

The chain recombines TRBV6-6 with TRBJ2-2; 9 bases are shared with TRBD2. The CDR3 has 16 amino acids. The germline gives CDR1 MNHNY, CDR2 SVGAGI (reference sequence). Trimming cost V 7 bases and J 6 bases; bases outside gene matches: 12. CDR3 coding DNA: TGTGCCAGCACCCTAGAGGGACTAGCCCCGGCCGGGGAGCTGTTTTTT. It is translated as CASTLEGLAPAGELFF.

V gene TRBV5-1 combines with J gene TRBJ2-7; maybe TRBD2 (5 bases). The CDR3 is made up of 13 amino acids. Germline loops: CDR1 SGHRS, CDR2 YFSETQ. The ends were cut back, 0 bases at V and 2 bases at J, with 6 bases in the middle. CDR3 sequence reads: CASSLAGTYEQYF. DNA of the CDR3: TGCGCCAGCAGCTTGGCCGGGACCTACGAGCAGTACTTC.

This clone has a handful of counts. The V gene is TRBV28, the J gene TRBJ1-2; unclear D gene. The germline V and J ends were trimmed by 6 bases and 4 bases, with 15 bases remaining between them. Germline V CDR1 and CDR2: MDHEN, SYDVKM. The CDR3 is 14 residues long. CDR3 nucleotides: TGTGCCAGCAGCGCCTTGGGGAGGTCCTATGGCTACACCTTC. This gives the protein CASSALGRSYGYTF.

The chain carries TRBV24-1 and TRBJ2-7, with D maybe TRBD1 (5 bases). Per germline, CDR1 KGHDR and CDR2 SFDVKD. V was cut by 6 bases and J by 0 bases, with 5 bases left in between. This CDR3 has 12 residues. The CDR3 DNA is TGTGCCACCAGTCAGGGCTCCTACGAGCAGTACTTC. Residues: CATSQGSYEQYF.

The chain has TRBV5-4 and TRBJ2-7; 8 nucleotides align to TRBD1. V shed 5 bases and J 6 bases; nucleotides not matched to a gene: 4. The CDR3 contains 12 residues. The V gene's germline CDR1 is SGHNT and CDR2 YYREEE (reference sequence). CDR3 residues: CASRSGGSEQYF. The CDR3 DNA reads TGTGCCAGCAGGTCAGGGGGCAGCGAGCAGTACTTC.

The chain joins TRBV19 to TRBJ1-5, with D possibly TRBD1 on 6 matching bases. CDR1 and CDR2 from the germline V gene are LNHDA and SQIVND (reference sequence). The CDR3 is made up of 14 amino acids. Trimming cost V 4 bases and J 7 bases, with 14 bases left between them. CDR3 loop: CASSTTGQTQPQHF. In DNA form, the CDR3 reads TGTGCCAGTAGTACCACTGGACAGACCCAGCCCCAGCATTTT.

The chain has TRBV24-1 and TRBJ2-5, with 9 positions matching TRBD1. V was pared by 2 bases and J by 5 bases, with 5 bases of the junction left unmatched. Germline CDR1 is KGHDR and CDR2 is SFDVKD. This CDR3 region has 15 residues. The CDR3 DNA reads TGTGCCACCAGTGATTCGACAGGGGGGCGGGAGACCCAGTACTTC. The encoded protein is CATSDSTGGRETQYF.

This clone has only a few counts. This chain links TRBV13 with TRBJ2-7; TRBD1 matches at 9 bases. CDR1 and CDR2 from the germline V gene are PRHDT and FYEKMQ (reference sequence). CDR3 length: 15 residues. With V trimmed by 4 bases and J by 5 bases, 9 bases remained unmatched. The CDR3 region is CASSWTGTGSHEQYF. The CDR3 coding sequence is TGTGCCAGCAGCTGGACCGGGACAGGGTCCCACGAGCAGTACTTC.

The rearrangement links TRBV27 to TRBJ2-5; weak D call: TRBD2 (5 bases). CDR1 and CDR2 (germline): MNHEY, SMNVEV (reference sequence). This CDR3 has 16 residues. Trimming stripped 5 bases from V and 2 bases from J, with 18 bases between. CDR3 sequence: CASSPLGVAVQETQYF. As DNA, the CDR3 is TGTGCCAGCAGTCCCCTCGGGGTAGCAGTGCAAGAGACCCAGTACTTC.

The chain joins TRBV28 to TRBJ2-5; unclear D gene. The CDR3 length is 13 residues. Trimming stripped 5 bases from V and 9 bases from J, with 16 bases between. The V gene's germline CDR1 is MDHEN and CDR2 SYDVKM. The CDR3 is CASSPNPLRAQYF. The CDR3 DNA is TGTGCCAGCAGTCCGAACCCGCTACGGGCCCAGTACTTC.

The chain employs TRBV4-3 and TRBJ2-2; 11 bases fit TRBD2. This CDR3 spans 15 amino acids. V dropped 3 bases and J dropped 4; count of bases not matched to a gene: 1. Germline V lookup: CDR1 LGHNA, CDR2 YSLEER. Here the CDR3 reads CASSQGLAVTGELFF. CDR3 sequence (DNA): TGCGCCAGCAGCCAGGGACTAGCGGTCACCGGGGAGCTGTTTTTT.

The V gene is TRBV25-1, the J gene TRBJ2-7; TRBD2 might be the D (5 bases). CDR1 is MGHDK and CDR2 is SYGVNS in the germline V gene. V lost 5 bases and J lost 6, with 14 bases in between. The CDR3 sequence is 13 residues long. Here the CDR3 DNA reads TGTGCCAGCAGTCCCGGACTCCCGGGCGAGCAGTACTTC. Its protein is CASSPGLPGEQYF.

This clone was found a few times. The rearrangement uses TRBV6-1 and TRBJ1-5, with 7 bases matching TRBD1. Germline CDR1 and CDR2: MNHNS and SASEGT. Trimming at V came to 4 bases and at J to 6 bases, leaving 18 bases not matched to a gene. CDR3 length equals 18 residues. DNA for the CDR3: TGTGCCAGCAGTGTCCCCGGGACAGCAGCGATTCGACTTCAGCCCCAGCATTTT. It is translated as CASSVPGTAAIRLQPQHF.

CDR3 DNA sequence: TGTGCCACTTCCCGGGCGGGGGCCTATGGCTACACCTTC. It encodes CATSRAGAYGYTF. The chain couples TRBV19 to TRBJ1-2; the D gene is possibly TRBD1 (6 bases). CDR1 is LNHDA, CDR2 SQIVND, per germline (reference sequence). Trimming pared 10 bases from V and 4 bases from J, leaving 16 bases between. This CDR3 is built from 13 residues. Supplemented by reference TRBV19 and TRBJ1-2, the full variable domain reads DGGITQSPKYLFRKEGQNVTLSCEQNLNHDAMYWYRQDPGQGLRLIYYSQIVNDFQKGDIAEGYSVSREKKESFPLTVTSAQKNPTAFYLCATSRAGAYGYTFGSGTRLTVV.

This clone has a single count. CDR3 sequence reads: CASSYVLGSTDTQYF. CDR3 DNA: TGTGCCAGCAGCTACGTGCTCGGGAGCACAGATACGCAGTATTTT. The chain carries TRBV3-1 (or the pseudogene TRBV3-2) and TRBJ2-3; D call uncertain. The V gene lost 5 bases and the J gene lost 0 bases, with 12 bases spanning the gap. Germline CDR1 LGHDT, CDR2 YNNKEL (reference sequence). The CDR3 sequence is 15 residues long.

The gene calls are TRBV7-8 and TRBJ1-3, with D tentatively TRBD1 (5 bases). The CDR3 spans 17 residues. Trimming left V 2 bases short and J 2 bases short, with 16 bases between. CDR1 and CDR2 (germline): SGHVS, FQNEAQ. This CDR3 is CASSLTLGWGAGNTIYF. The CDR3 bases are TGTGCCAGCAGCTTAACCTTGGGGTGGGGGGCTGGAAACACCATATATTTT.

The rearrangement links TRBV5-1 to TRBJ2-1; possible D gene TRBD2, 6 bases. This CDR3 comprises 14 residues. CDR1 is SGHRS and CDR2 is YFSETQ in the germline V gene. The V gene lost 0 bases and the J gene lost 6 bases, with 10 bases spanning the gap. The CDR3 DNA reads TGCGCCAGCAGCTTGGCCGGGGGAAGCAATGAGCAGTTCTTC. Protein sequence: CASSLAGGSNEQFF.